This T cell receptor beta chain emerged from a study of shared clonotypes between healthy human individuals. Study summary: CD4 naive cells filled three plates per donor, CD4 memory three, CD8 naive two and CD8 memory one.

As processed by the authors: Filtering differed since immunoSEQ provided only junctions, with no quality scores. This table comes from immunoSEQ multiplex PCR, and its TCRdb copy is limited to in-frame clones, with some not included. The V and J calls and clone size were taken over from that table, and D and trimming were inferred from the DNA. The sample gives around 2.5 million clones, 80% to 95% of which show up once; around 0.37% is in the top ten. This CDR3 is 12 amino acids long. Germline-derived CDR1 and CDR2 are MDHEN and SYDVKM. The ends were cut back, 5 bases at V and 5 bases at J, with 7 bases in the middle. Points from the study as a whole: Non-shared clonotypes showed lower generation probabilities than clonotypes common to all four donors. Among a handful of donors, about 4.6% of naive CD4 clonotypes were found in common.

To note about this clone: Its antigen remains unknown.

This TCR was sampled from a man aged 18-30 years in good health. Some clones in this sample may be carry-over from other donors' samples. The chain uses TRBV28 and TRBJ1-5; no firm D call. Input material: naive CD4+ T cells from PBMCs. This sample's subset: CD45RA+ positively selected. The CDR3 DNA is TGTGCCAGCAGTCCCGCCCATCAGCCCCAGCATTTT. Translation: CASSPAHQPQHF.